The present T cell receptor beta chain was sequenced within a study of shared clonotypes between healthy human individuals. General study results and limits: Generation of non-shared clonotypes was less probable than generation of clonotypes shared by all four donors. The sharing of about 5% of naive CD4 clonotypes was seen across a handful of donors. Researchers found naive subsets generally carried larger estimated richness than memory subsets.

Germline V gene sequence: CDR1 SGHKS, CDR2 YYEKEE (reference sequence). V lost 4 bases to trimming and J lost 4 bases, with 15 bases between them. The CDR3 consists of 15 residues. In the original processing: For the immunoSEQ data, sequences were junction-only without quality scores, so filtering differed. Sequencing used immunoSEQ multiplex PCR; TCRdb keeps in-frame clones, though not all of them. V and J calls and clone size are copied from that table; D and trimming were computed from the DNA. The top ten clones hold over 0.1% of a sample with 2 million to 2.5 million clones, about 94% of them seen once. Regarding this clone: As yet, its antigen is unknown.

The genes are TRBV5-5 and TRBJ1-5; possible D gene TRBD1, 6 bases. The TCR sequence derives from a man aged 18 to 29 in good health. Sample: naive CD4+ T cells sorted from blood. Subset in this sample: CD45RA+ positively selected. This CDR3 reads CASSLRGLSNQPQHF. The CDR3 DNA sequence: TGTGCCAGCAGCCTCAGGGGCCTTTCTAATCAGCCCCAGCATTTT.